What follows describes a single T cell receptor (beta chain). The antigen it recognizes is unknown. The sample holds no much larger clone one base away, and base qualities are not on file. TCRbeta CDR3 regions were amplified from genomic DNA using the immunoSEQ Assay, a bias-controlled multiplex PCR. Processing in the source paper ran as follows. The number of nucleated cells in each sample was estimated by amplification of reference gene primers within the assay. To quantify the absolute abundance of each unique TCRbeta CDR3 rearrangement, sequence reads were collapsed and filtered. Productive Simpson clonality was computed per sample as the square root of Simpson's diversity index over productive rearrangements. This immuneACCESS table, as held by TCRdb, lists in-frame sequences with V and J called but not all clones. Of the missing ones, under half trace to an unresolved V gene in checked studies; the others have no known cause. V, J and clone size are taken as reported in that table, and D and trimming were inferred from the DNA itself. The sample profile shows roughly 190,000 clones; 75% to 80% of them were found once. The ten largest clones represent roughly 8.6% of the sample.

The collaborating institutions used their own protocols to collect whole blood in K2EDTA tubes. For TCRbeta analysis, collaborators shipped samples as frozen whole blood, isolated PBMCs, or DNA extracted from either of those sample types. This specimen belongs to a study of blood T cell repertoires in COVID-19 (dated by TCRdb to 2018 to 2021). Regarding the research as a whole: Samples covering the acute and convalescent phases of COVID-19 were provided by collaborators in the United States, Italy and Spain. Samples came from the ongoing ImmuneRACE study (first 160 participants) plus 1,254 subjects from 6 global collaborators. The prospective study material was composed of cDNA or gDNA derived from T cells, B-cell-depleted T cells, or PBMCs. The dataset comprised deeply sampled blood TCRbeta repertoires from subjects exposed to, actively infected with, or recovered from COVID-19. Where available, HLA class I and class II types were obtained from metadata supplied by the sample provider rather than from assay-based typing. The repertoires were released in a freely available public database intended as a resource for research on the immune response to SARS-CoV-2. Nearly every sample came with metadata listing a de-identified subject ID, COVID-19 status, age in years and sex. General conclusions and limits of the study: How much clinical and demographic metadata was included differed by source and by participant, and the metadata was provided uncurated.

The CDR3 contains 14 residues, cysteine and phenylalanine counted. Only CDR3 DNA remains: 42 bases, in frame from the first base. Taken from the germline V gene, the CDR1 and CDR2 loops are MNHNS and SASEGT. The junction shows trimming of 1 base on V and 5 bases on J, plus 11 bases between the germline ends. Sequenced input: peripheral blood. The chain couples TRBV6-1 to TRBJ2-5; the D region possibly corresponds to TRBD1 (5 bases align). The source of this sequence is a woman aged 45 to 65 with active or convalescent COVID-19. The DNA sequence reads TGTGCCAGCAGTGAAGGCAGGGTAAGGGAGACCCAGTACTTC. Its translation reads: CASSEGRVRETQYF.